Below are 20 T cell receptor beta chains sequenced from a single sample in a study of PD-L1 blockade in urothelial cancer. Time point given: peripheral blood 6 weeks after treatment start. Repertoires were generated with immunoSEQ multiplex PCR, while TCRdb's copy carries only in-frame clones and drops some. The top ten hold about 1.8% of the sample, which has more than 95,000 clones, more than 85% seen once. Sequencing was performed on PBMCs, taken around atezolizumab (anti-PD-L1) treatment. The receptors stem from a man in his fifties or sixties with urothelial cancer.

The V and J genes are TRBV2 and TRBJ2-2; TRBD1 aligns across 8 bases. This CDR3 is 14 amino acids long. CDR1 is SNHLY, CDR2 FYNNEI, per germline. V lost 4 bases and J lost 7; bases outside the gene matches: 5. The chain's CDR3 is CASSAGQGLGELFF. The CDR3 region has the DNA TGTGCCAGCAGTGCCGGACAGGGCCTCGGGGAGCTGTTTTTT.

V is TRBV5-1 and J is TRBJ2-3; tentatively, D is TRBD2 (6 bases). The CDR3 consists of 18 residues. The V and J ends lost 4 bases and 0 bases respectively, with 21 bases between them. Germline loops: CDR1 SGHRS, CDR2 YFSETQ. The CDR3 nucleotides are TGCGCCAGCAGCCCCGGAGGGGCGGGGACTTTTAGCACAGATACGCAGTATTTT. Amino acid sequence: CASSPGGAGTFSTDTQYF.

The chain combines TRBV10-3 with TRBJ2-7; TRBD2 is a possible D gene (7 bases). CDR3 length: 14 amino acids. Germline V gene sequence: CDR1 ENHRY, CDR2 SYGVKD. V was shortened by 4 bases and J by 5 bases, with 15 bases between the two germline ends. DNA of the CDR3: TGTGCCATCAGTGGGGGAGGGGGTGGAAACGAGCAGTACTTC. Translated, it gives CAISGGGGGNEQYF.

V and J are TRBV4-1 and TRBJ2-1; TRBD1 is a possible D gene (5 bases). The CDR3 is 16 amino acids. V lost 0 bases to trimming and J lost 5 bases, with 14 bases between them. CDR1 is MGHRA, CDR2 YSYEKL, per germline. CDR3 coding DNA: TGCGCCAGCAGCCAAGAAAAGGGGTGGGGCAACAATGAGCAGTTCTTC. This encodes CASSQEKGWGNNEQFF.

The V and J genes are TRBV27 and TRBJ2-5; maybe TRBD2 (7 bases). This CDR3 comprises 18 residues. Germline assignment: CDR1 MNHEY and CDR2 SMNVEV (reference sequence). The V end was cut by 7 bases, the J end by 2 bases, with 26 bases between. CDR3 amino acids: CASNRGGGAGLGQETQYF. CDR3 nucleotides: TGTGCCAGCAACAGAGGGGGGGGCGCCGGTTTGGGACAAGAGACCCAGTACTTC.

This clone turned up a few times. The CDR3 DNA follows: TGTGCCAGCAGCCCCGCCCTTGGGGGGACCGGGGAGCTGTTTTTT. Protein sequence: CASSPALGGTGELFF. The chain joins TRBV27 to TRBJ2-2; the D gene is possibly TRBD2 (6 bases). The length of the CDR3 is 15 residues. V was pared by 6 bases and J by 5 bases, with 16 bases between. Germline values: CDR1 MNHEY, CDR2 SMNVEV (reference sequence).

The chain employs TRBV5-4 and TRBJ2-3, with 11 positions matching TRBD2. With 0 bases clipped from V and 3 bases from J, the junction kept 6 bases outside the gene matches. The V gene's germline CDR1 is SGHNT and CDR2 YYREEE (reference sequence). This CDR3 is built from 17 residues. CDR3 sequence: CASSLELLAGGTDTQYF. The CDR3 DNA sequence: TGTGCCAGCAGCTTGGAGTTGCTAGCGGGGGGAACAGATACGCAGTATTTT. The whole variable domain, remainder taken from reference TRBV5-4 and TRBJ2-3, is ETGVTQSPTHLIKTRGQQVTLRCSSQSGHNTVSWYQQALGQGPQFIFQYYREEENGRGNFPPRFSGLQFPNYSSELNVNALELDDSALYLCASSLELLAGGTDTQYFGPGTRLTVL.

This chain connects TRBV19 to TRBJ2-7, with TRBD2 identical over 7 bases. The CDR3 contains 14 residues. V gave up 3 bases and J gave up 2 bases; unmatched junction bases: 4. In germline, CDR1 is LNHDA, CDR2 SQIVND (reference sequence). The CDR3 protein is CASSMGRGAYEQYF. In DNA, the CDR3 is TGTGCCAGTAGTATGGGGAGGGGAGCCTACGAGCAGTACTTC.

This clone has a handful of counts. The V call is TRBV7-9, the J call TRBJ2-5; a weak D match, TRBD2 (6 bases). The V gene lost 1 base and the J gene lost 14 bases, with 17 bases spanning the gap. The CDR3 length is 13 residues. Germline assignment: CDR1 SEHNR and CDR2 FQNEAQ (reference sequence). The CDR3 DNA is TGTGCCAGCAGCTTAGAGTCCGGGACTGAATTTTACTTC. It translates to CASSLESGTEFYF. The whole variable domain, filled in from reference TRBV7-9 and TRBJ2-5, reads DTGVSQNPRHKITKRGQNVTFRCDPISEHNRLYWYRQTLGQGPEFLTYFQNEAQLEKSRLLSDRFSAERPKGSFSTLEIQRTEQGDSAMYLCASSLESGTEFYFGPGTRLLVL.

This chain joins TRBV11-2 and TRBJ2-7; D is perhaps TRBD2 (5 bases). The germline V gene encodes CDR1 SGHAT and CDR2 FQNNGV. V lost 4 bases and J 3 bases, leaving 13 bases between the germline ends. The CDR3 has 14 amino acids. CDR3 region: CASSSDYSGYEQYF. DNA of the CDR3: TGTGCCAGCAGCTCCGACTATAGTGGCTACGAGCAGTACTTC.

The V and J genes are TRBV30 and TRBJ2-3, with TRBD1 matching 7 bases. This CDR3 spans 15 amino acids. The trim removed 2 bases at V and 2 bases at J, leaving 7 bases unmatched. Germline CDR1 GTSNPN, CDR2 SVGIG (reference sequence). CDR3 sequence: CAWSTGTAVTDTQYF. The CDR3 DNA reads as TGTGCCTGGAGTACCGGGACAGCCGTCACAGATACGCAGTATTTT.

The V gene is TRBV28, the J gene TRBJ1-2; a possible D gene is TRBD1 (5 bases). Between the trimmed V and J ends, which lost 5 bases and 4 bases, there was a span of 14 bases. The CDR3 has 14 residues. Germline CDR1 reads MDHEN; CDR2 reads SYDVKM. Here the CDR3 reads CASSLTDPLYGYTF. The CDR3 DNA reads TGTGCCAGCAGTCTGACAGATCCACTCTATGGCTACACCTTC.

V and J are TRBV27 and TRBJ2-1; 9 bases are shared with TRBD1. V shed 6 bases and J 4 bases; nucleotides not matched to a gene: 7. The CDR3 spans 15 residues. The V gene's germline CDR1 is MNHEY and CDR2 SMNVEV (reference sequence). The CDR3 coding sequence is TGTGCCAGCAGAGACGTACAGGGGGCATACAATGAGCAGTTCTTC. Its protein is CASRDVQGAYNEQFF.

This sequence joins TRBV4-2 and TRBJ2-7; D possibly corresponds to TRBD2 (5 bases). V lost 0 bases, J lost 0 bases, and 18 bases lay in between. This CDR3 spans 18 amino acids. Germline V gene data show CDR1 as LGHNA and CDR2 as YNFKEQ. The CDR3 DNA reads as TGTGCCAGCAGCCAAGATGAGGGTAGCGCAAGCTTCTCCTACGAGCAGTACTTC. This gives the protein CASSQDEGSASFSYEQYF.

This chain uses TRBV5-1 with TRBJ2-7; 9 nucleotides line up with TRBD1. Germline assignment: CDR1 SGHRS and CDR2 YFSETQ. Germline trimming cut 0 bases from V and 3 bases from J; bases unmatched to any gene: 10. The CDR3 extends over 17 amino acids. The CDR3, as DNA: TGCGCCAGCAGCTTGGGAATACCGGGACAGGGAAACTACGAGCAGTACTTC. It translates to CASSLGIPGQGNYEQYF.

V gene TRBV29-1 combines with J gene TRBJ2-5, with D perhaps TRBD2 (6 bases). The CDR3 contains 12 residues. Germline V gene lookup returns CDR1 SQVTM and CDR2 ANQGSEA. Deletions cut 7 bases from V and 5 bases from J, with 14 bases between. CDR3 loop: CSAGTEGETQYF. CDR3 in DNA: TGCAGCGCAGGGACTGAGGGGGAGACCCAGTACTTC.

In DNA form, the CDR3 reads TGTGCCAGCAGTTACTCGGGGACAATGGGTGAAAAACTGTTTTTT. Translating gives CASSYSGTMGEKLFF. This chain joins TRBV6-5 and TRBJ1-4; a possible D gene is TRBD1 (6 bases). Germline values: CDR1 MNHEY, CDR2 SVGAGI. The V end was cut by 0 bases, the J end by 7 bases, with 12 bases between. The CDR3 is made up of 15 amino acids.

Written as DNA, the CDR3 is TGTGCCAGCAGCTTGATTACCGACAGGGGTGGGATTCAGCCCCAGCATTTT. Amino acid sequence: CASSLITDRGGIQPQHF. V usage is TRBV7-3 and J usage is TRBJ1-5; 8 bases are shared with TRBD1. The CDR3 extends over 17 amino acids. The V gene end was trimmed by 3 bases and the J gene end by 6 bases; junction bases not matched to a gene: 13. Germline assignment: CDR1 SGHTA and CDR2 FQGTGA. Variable domain in full (rest from reference TRBV7-3 and TRBJ1-5): GAGVSQTPSNKVTEKGKYVELRCDPISGHTALYWYRQSLGQGPEFLIYFQGTGAADDSGLPNDRFFAVRPEGSVSTLKIQRTERGDSAVYLCASSLITDRGGIQPQHFGDGTRLSIL.

This clone appeared once. The chain links TRBV7-9 to TRBJ2-7; D might be TRBD1 (5 bases). The CDR3 runs 15 residues. The germline V and J ends were trimmed by 2 bases and 2 bases, with 13 bases remaining between them. CDR1 SEHNR and CDR2 FQNEAQ come from the germline V gene (reference sequence). CDR3 in amino acids: CASSLMAGFTYEQYF. The CDR3 bases are TGTGCCAGCAGCTTAATGGCAGGGTTCACCTACGAGCAGTACTTC.

This chain joins TRBV5-1 and TRBJ2-7, with no clear D. This CDR3 is 13 amino acids long. Germline values: CDR1 SGHRS, CDR2 YFSETQ. V dropped 0 bases and J dropped 0 bases, with 4 bases sitting between them. The CDR3 is CASSLDNSYEQYF. The CDR3, as DNA: TGCGCCAGCAGCTTGGACAACTCCTACGAGCAGTACTTC.